These T cell receptor beta chains were read from a single sample in a study of control samples from healthy donors and cancer patients. Sequencing used immunoSEQ multiplex PCR; TCRdb keeps in-frame clones, though not all of them. Of 100,000 to 150,000 clones in the sample, more than 85% were seen once. The sequenced sample consisted of blood. All receptors derive from a man aged 18 to 30 in good health. CDR3s include the opening cysteine and the closing phenylalanine or tryptophan. The D gene is left open where the match is weak. Clone size appears in some rows only: once, few, many, or a class for an expanded clone.

-	-	TRBV11-2	TRBJ2-7	CASSAGLGISYEQYF	TGTGCCAGCAGCGCGGGGTTGGGGATCTCCTACGAGCAGTACTTC
-	-	TRBV28	TRBJ2-7	CASSFTGRHYEQYF	TGTGCCAGCAGTTTTACCGGCAGACACTACGAGCAGTACTTC
-	TRBD2	TRBV5-1	TRBJ2-3	CASSLAGGTGDTQYF	TGCGCCAGCAGCTTAGCGGGAGGTACAGGAGATACGCAGTATTTT
-	TRBD1	TRBV7-9	TRBJ1-1	CASSPLRDRINRAFF	TGTGCCAGCAGCCCGCTTAGGGACAGGATTAATCGGGCTTTCTTT
-	-	TRBV4-3	TRBJ1-1	CASSQQEPRGSTEAFF	TGCGCCAGCAGCCAACAAGAACCCAGGGGAAGCACTGAAGCTTTCTTT
-	TRBD2	TRBV20-1	TRBJ2-2	CSASGLAGRESELFF	TGCAGTGCTAGTGGTCTAGCGGGCCGTGAAAGTGAGCTGTTTTTT
-	-	TRBV24-1	TRBJ2-2	CATSADRQMGTGELFF	TGTGCCACCAGTGCAGATAGGCAGATGGGCACCGGGGAGCTGTTTTTT
once	TRBD2	TRBV15	TRBJ2-5	CATSRDSGRSEETQYF	TGTGCCACCAGCAGAGATAGCGGGAGAAGTGAAGAGACCCAGTACTTC
once	-	TRBV15	TRBJ2-7	CATSRGGLGQDSYEQYF	TGTGCCACCAGCAGGGGGGGCCTTGGACAGGACTCCTACGAGCAGTACTTC
-	-	TRBV5-1	TRBJ1-1	CASSPDSMAPEAFF	TGCGCCAGCAGCCCAGACAGCATGGCCCCTGAAGCTTTCTTT
-	TRBD1	TRBV10-3	TRBJ1-5	CAISEGQGAGQPQHF	TGTGCCATCAGTGAAGGACAGGGGGCGGGTCAGCCCCAGCATTTT